This T cell receptor (beta chain) was sequenced for a study of blood T cell repertoires in COVID-19. Participants, about 18 to 100 years old, spanned around 26 US areas. Participants were placed into cohorts based on the clinical history they reported. CDR1 is SGHTA and CDR2 is FQGNSA in the germline V gene. V lost 10 bases and J lost 4; bases outside the gene matches: 8. This CDR3 has 14 amino acids. Libraries were prepared by immunoSEQ multiplex PCR; TCRdb keeps only in-frame clonotypes and omits some of them. The sample has 150,000 to 200,000 clones, about 90% seen once. The sequencing input was PBMCs or T cells enriched from blood (not recorded which). This clonotype originated in a human donor with acute COVID-19. The donor label of this sample is uncertain. The chain links TRBV7-2 to TRBJ2-2, with 8 bases lining up with TRBD1. As DNA, the CDR3 is TGTGCCACCCGGAGGCAGGGGGCCACCGGGGAGCTGTTTTTT. Amino acid sequence: CATRRQGATGELFF. The variable domain in full, with the rest retrieved from reference TRBV7-2 and TRBJ2-2, is GAGVSQSPSNKVTEKGKDVELRCDPISGHTALYWYRQSLGQGLEFLIYFQGNSAPDKSGLPSDRFSAERTGGSVSTLTIQRTQQEDSAVYLCATRRQGATGELFFGEGSRLTVL.